This is a list of T cell receptor beta chains from one sample in a study of immune evolution from preneoplasia to lung adenocarcinoma. Some clones are missing from TCRdb's copy, which holds only in-frame ones; the method was immunoSEQ multiplex PCR. The data contain about 6,300 clones, roughly 88% of them singletons. Input material: FFPE lung adenocarcinoma in situ tissue. The receptor set was obtained from a donor of 70 years or more with lung adenocarcinoma. The CDR3 runs from the conserved cysteine through the conserved F or W. D genes are given only for firm matches. Expanded clones get a size class; other rows say once, few or many, or leave the size out.

j_call,v_call,d_call,cdr3_length,clone_size,cdr3_nt,cdr3_aa
TRBJ2-3,TRBV9,TRBD2,20,once,TGTGCCAGCAGCGTAGGCGGGATCGGGACTAGCGGGAGTCCCACAGATACGCAGTATTTT,CASSVGGIGTSGSPTDTQYF
TRBJ1-4,TRBV11-2,.,14,.,TGTGCCAGCAGCTTTCGGGGCTATAATGAAAAACTGTTTTTT,CASSFRGYNEKLFF
TRBJ2-2,TRBV7-9,.,14,.,TGTGCCAGCAGCTTGGGCGGGTACACCGGGGAGCTGTTTTTT,CASSLGGYTGELFF
TRBJ2-3,TRBV5-1,.,15,.,TGCGCCAGCAGCTTGGTGGGGGGCCTCACAGATACGCAGTATTTT,CASSLVGGLTDTQYF
TRBJ1-1,TRBV6-6,.,10,few,TGTGCCAGCGCCAGGAGTGAAGCTTTCTTT,CASARSEAFF
TRBJ1-2,TRBV27,TRBD1,15,.,TGTGCCAGCAGCCCGGGACAGGGGGCGGACTATGGCTACACCTTC,CASSPGQGADYGYTF
TRBJ2-3,TRBV7-9,TRBD2,16,once,TGTGCCAGCAGCTTAGAGTTAGCGGGAGGACGAGATACGCAGTATTTT,CASSLELAGGRDTQYF
TRBJ2-1,TRBV5-1,.,12,.,TGCGCCAGCAGTTCGGATTACAATGAGCAGTTCTTC,CASSSDYNEQFF
TRBJ2-3,TRBV7-2,.,15,.,TGTGCCAGCAGCCGAGAGCGGAGTCGAGGAGATACGCAGTATTTT,CASSRERSRGDTQYF
TRBJ2-7,TRBV7-9,TRBD2,14,.,TGTGCCAGCAGCGGGACTAGCGGGGCCTACGAGCAGTACTTC,CASSGTSGAYEQYF
TRBJ2-2,TRBV29-1,.,14,.,TGCAGCGTACAGACGGACCCGAGAGGCGGGGAGCTGTTTTTT,CSVQTDPRGGELFF
TRBJ1-1,TRBV7-9,TRBD1,14,.,TGTGCCAGCAGCTCCACAGGGGGGAACACTGAAGCTTTCTTT,CASSSTGGNTEAFF
TRBJ2-1,TRBV7-9,.,15,once,TGTGCCAGCAGCCCGCGACGGGCGGCCTACAATGAGCAGTTCTTC,CASSPRRAAYNEQFF
TRBJ2-7,TRBV6-5,TRBD2,14,.,TGTGCCAGCAGTAGACTAGCGGGAGTCAACGAGCAGTACTTC,CASSRLAGVNEQYF
TRBJ2-1,TRBV5-1,TRBD1,14,.,TGCGCCAGCAGCTCGGGACAGGACTACAATGAGCAGTTCTTC,CASSSGQDYNEQFF
TRBJ2-7,TRBV5-1,TRBD1,14,once,TGCGCCAGCAGCCGGCCGGGACAGTCCTACGAGCAGTACTTC,CASSRPGQSYEQYF
TRBJ2-7,TRBV4-2,TRBD2,15,.,TGTGCCAGCAGCCAAGGACTAGCGGGAGGGTACGAGCAGTACTTC,CASSQGLAGGYEQYF
TRBJ2-7,TRBV7-9,.,12,few,TGTGCCAGCAGCCTCGGCCGAGACAGGCAGTACTTC,CASSLGRDRQYF
TRBJ1-1,TRBV11-2,.,12,large,TGTGCCAGCAGCTTAGGAACCAATGAAGCTTTCTTT,CASSLGTNEAFF
TRBJ2-7,TRBV7-8,.,15,once,TGTGCCAGTAGCTTAGATCTGGACAGAACCTACGAGCAGTACTTC,CASSLDLDRTYEQYF
TRBJ1-4,TRBV19,.,12,.,TGTGCCAGTAGAGCGCGGAATGAAAAACTGTTTTTT,CASRARNEKLFF
TRBJ1-5,TRBV7-8,.,12,few,TGTGCCAGCAGCTCCTACCGGGGAACCCAGCATTTT,CASSSYRGTQHF
TRBJ1-3,TRBV29-1,.,12,.,TGCAGCGTTAAACCGGACGGAAACACCATATATTTT,CSVKPDGNTIYF
TRBJ2-3,TRBV6-5,.,13,.,TGTGCCAGCAGTTACTCGGGAGTAGCAACGCAGTATTTT,CASSYSGVATQYF
TRBJ1-2,TRBV19,TRBD1,18,.,TGTGCCAGTAGTACCCTGGCGGGACAGCTATTCCCTATAGAAGGCTACACCTTC,CASSTLAGQLFPIEGYTF
TRBJ2-3,TRBV4-2,.,13,.,TGTGCCAGCAGCCAAGATGCTTTAGATACGCAGTATTTT,CASSQDALDTQYF
TRBJ2-2,TRBV30,TRBD1,13,.,TGTGCCTGGAGTGGACAGGGTCCCGGGGAGCTGTTTTTT,CAWSGQGPGELFF
TRBJ2-7,TRBV27,.,13,.,TGTGCCAGCAGTTCCAGACGTTCCTACGAGCAGTACTTC,CASSSRRSYEQYF
TRBJ2-5,TRBV7-9,TRBD1,16,once,TGTGCCAGCAGCTCTGTGGACAGGGAGCTTCAAGAGACCCAGTACTTC,CASSSVDRELQETQYF
TRBJ2-5,TRBV5-1,TRBD2,17,.,TGCGCCAGCAGCTTGGCCATACTAGCGGGAGATCAAGAGACCCAGTACTTC,CASSLAILAGDQETQYF
TRBJ1-4,TRBV14,TRBD1,18,.,TGTGCCAGCAGCCAAGTAACCCCCTCACAGGGGAGTAGGGAAAAACTGTTTTTT,CASSQVTPSQGSREKLFF
TRBJ1-6,TRBV7-6,.,16,.,TGTGCCAGCAGCTTAGAAGAGGGATTCTATAATTCACCCCTCCACTTT,CASSLEEGFYNSPLHF
TRBJ2-3,TRBV10-1,.,12,.,TGCGCCAGCAGTGAGGGTTACGATACGCAGTATTTT,CASSEGYDTQYF
TRBJ1-5,TRBV19,TRBD1,15,.,TGTGCCAGTAGTATAGGGGGGACAGGGAGGCAGCCCCAGCATTTT,CASSIGGTGRQPQHF
TRBJ1-5,TRBV5-4,TRBD1,15,.,TGTGCCAGCAGCCCAGGACAGGGGCTCGGTCAGCCCCAGCATTTT,CASSPGQGLGQPQHF
TRBJ1-5,TRBV19,.,15,.,TGTGCCAGTAGACTCCGGGACAATAGCAATCAGCCCCAGCATTTT,CASRLRDNSNQPQHF
TRBJ2-7,TRBV6-6,TRBD1,14,once,TGTGCCAGCAGTCCACGACAGGGGATCTACGAGCAGTACTTC,CASSPRQGIYEQYF
TRBJ2-3,TRBV2,TRBD2,14,.,TGTGCCAGCAGTTCGACTAGCGGGATGGATACGCAGTATTTT,CASSSTSGMDTQYF
TRBJ2-2,TRBV7-2,TRBD2,17,.,TGTGCCAGCAGCCCCCCCGGACTAGCGGGAGGGACCGGGGAGCTGTTTTTT,CASSPPGLAGGTGELFF
TRBJ2-7,TRBV7-9,.,14,.,TGTGCCAGCAGCGGGATGACCTCTGAAAACGAGCAGTACTTC,CASSGMTSENEQYF
TRBJ1-4,TRBV14,.,14,.,TGTGCCAGCAGCCCGAGAGCAACTAATGAAAAACTGTTTTTT,CASSPRATNEKLFF
TRBJ2-7,TRBV21-1,.,16,once,TGTGCCAGCAGCAAAAAAAACTCGGACAGTTCCCACGAGCAGTACTTC,CASSKKNSDSSHEQYF
TRBJ2-1,TRBV7-3,TRBD2,15,.,TGTGCCAGCAGCCGCTCGGGGGAGGGCCCCAATGAGCAGTTCTTC,CASSRSGEGPNEQFF
TRBJ2-7,TRBV5-1,TRBD2,17,.,TGCGCCAGCAGCTTGAAGGGGCGTGGGACTAGCCCCTCCGAGCAGTACTTC,CASSLKGRGTSPSEQYF
TRBJ2-2,TRBV5-1,.,14,.,TGCGCCAGCAGCGAACAGACGAACACCGGGGAGCTGTTTTTT,CASSEQTNTGELFF
TRBJ1-3,TRBV5-5,TRBD1,14,.,TGTGCCAGCAGCCAGACAGGGGCTGGAAACACCATATATTTT,CASSQTGAGNTIYF
TRBJ2-7,TRBV5-1,TRBD1,16,.,TGCGCCAGCAGCCCTGGCCATAAGACAGGGCGACACGAGCAGTACTTC,CASSPGHKTGRHEQYF
TRBJ1-5,TRBV30,.,13,.,TGTGCCTGGAGTAGGCAGGGCTATCAGCCCCAGCATTTT,CAWSRQGYQPQHF
TRBJ1-3,TRBV7-9,.,16,.,TGTGCCAGCAGATTGAACACAGGCAGCTCTGGAAACACCATATATTTT,CASRLNTGSSGNTIYF
TRBJ2-5,TRBV27,.,13,.,TGTGCCAGCAGTCTGGGACCCCAAGAGACCCAGTACTTC,CASSLGPQETQYF
TRBJ1-4,TRBV6-1,.,14,.,TGTGCCAGCAGTGAAGGGCAGGGAAATGAAAAACTGTTTTTT,CASSEGQGNEKLFF
TRBJ2-1,TRBV9,.,15,.,TGTGCCAGCAGCGTAGCGGGTAATCCCTACAATGAGCAGTTCTTC,CASSVAGNPYNEQFF
TRBJ2-3,TRBV12-5,TRBD1,14,.,TGTGCTAGTGGTTCCGGGACAGGTAGGGATACGCAGTATTTT,CASGSGTGRDTQYF
TRBJ2-2,TRBV19,TRBD2,15,.,TGTGCCAGTAGAGGGCTAGCGGAAAACACCGGGGAGCTGTTTTTT,CASRGLAENTGELFF
TRBJ2-3,TRBV5-1,TRBD2,16,.,TGCGCCAGCAGCCAGACTAGCGGGAGGGCCAGAGATACGCAGTATTTT,CASSQTSGRARDTQYF
TRBJ2-3,TRBV18,TRBD2,16,.,TGTGCCAGCTCACACTCACCCGTAGCGGGAGCAGATACGCAGTATTTT,CASSHSPVAGADTQYF
TRBJ2-7,TRBV7-6,TRBD2,16,.,TGTGCCAGCAGCTTAAACAGCGGGAGTCCCCCCTACGAGCAGTACTTC,CASSLNSGSPPYEQYF
TRBJ2-1,TRBV5-3,TRBD2,15,.,TGTGCCAGAAGCTTCCGGGAGGGCTATTACAATGAGCAGTTCTTC,CARSFREGYYNEQFF
TRBJ1-6,TRBV6-5,TRBD1,14,.,TGTGCCAGCAGCAGGGACAGGGGTAATTCACCCCTCCACTTT,CASSRDRGNSPLHF
TRBJ2-3,TRBV10-1,TRBD2,15,few,TGCGCCAGCAGCCGACTAGCGGGAGTGGTAGATACGCAGTATTTT,CASSRLAGVVDTQYF